Here is one T cell receptor beta chain with its context. Sequenced by immunoSEQ multiplex PCR; TCRdb stores in-frame clones only, minus some. Of about 150,000 clones listed, about 79% are singletons. This record belongs to a study of blood T cell repertoires in COVID-19. As for the study in general: COVID-19 samples, acute and convalescent, were from the United States, Italy and Spain.

The germline V gene has CDR1 KGHSH and CDR2 LQKENI. Deletions cut 4 bases from V and 2 bases from J, with 16 bases between. This CDR3 spans 16 amino acids. This chain links TRBV18 with TRBJ2-3, with a possible D match to TRBD1 (6 bases). Material for sequencing was peripheral blood. This sequence was found in a woman between 45 and 60 years old in a cohort sampled during active or convalescent COVID-19. The CDR3 region has the DNA TGTGCCAGCTCACTTTGGGACATTTCTCCCACAGATACGCAGTATTTT. Translated, it gives CASSLWDISPTDTQYF.